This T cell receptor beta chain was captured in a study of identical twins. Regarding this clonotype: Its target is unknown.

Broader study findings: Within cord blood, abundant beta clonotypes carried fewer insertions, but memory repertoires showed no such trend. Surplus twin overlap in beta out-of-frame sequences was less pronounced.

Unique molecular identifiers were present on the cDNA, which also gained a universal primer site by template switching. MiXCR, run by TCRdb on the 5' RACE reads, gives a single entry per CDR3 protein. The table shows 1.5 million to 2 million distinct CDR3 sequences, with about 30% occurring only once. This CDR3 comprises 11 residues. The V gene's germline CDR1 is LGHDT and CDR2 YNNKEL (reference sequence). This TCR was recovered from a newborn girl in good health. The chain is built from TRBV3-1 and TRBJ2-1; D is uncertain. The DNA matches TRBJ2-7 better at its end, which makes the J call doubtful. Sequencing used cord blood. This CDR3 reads CAEAVYNEQYF. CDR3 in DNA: TGTGCCGAGGCAGTCTACAATGAGCAGTACTTC.